This T cell receptor beta chain was sequenced during a study of blood T cell repertoires in COVID-19. This clone was counted between two and nine times. Using immunoSEQ multiplex PCR, the repertoire was profiled, and TCRdb retains in-frame clones only, with some absent. The sample lists under 75,000 clones, approximately 82% occurring once. Germline CDR1 SEHNR, CDR2 FQNEAQ (reference sequence). V was clipped by 4 bases and J by 0 bases, with 12 bases between them. The CDR3 is 15 amino acids. The specimen was peripheral blood. The chain links TRBV7-9 to TRBJ1-1; unclear D gene. This TCR was sampled from a human donor in a cohort sampled during active COVID-19. Here the CDR3 DNA reads TGTGCCAGCAGCTCACAACCGCAGATGAACACTGAAGCTTTCTTT. It encodes CASSSQPQMNTEAFF.